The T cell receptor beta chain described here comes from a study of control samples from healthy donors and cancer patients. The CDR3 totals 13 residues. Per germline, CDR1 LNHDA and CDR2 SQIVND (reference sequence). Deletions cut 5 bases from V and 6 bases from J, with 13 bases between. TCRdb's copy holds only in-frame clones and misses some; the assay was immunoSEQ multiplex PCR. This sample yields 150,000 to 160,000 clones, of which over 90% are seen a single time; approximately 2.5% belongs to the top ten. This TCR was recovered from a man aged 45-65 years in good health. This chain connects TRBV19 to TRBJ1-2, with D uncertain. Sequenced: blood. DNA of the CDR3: TGTGCCAGTAGTCAGTGGGTACGGGATGGCTACACCTTC. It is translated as CASSQWVRDGYTF.